This paragraph reports one TCR beta chain. V was cut by 3 bases and J by 4 bases, with 12 bases left in between. Germline CDR1 LGHDT, CDR2 YNNKEL (reference sequence). The CDR3 is 14 amino acids. How the authors handled the data: Estimated nucleated cell counts came from reference gene primer amplification. The assay was immunoSEQ multiplex PCR, and TCRdb's table has in-frame clones only and misses some. V, J and clone size were drawn from that table, and D and trimming were deduced from the DNA. The sample contains more than 65,000 clones, around 85% of which appear only once. The data originate from a study of blood T cell repertoires in COVID-19. Study context: T cells, B-cell-depleted T cells, or PBMCs provided the cDNA or gDNA that served as material.

The TCR originated in a man older than 75 with acute or convalescent COVID-19. The genes are TRBV3-1 (or the pseudogene TRBV3-2) and TRBJ1-1; D gene ambiguous. Material for sequencing was peripheral blood. CDR3 in DNA: TGTGCCAGCAGCCAGAAGGGAGTTGGCACTGAAGCTTTCTTT. Amino acids: CASSQKGVGTEAFF.